The 2 T cell receptor beta chains in this list originate from one sample, sequenced in a study of persistence of HIV-infected CD4 T cells. This was the immunoSEQ version 4 assay in survey mode. Clones were sequenced by immunoSEQ multiplex PCR, and TCRdb holds only the in-frame ones, with some missing. The top ten clones hold around 0.47% of a sample with under 55,000 clones, about nine tenths of them seen once. Nonspecific anti-CD3/anti-CD28 bead stimulation represents the broad CD4+ T cell repertoire. Responding CD4+ T cells were sorted by upregulation of both CD40 ligand and CD69. No antigen has been assigned to these receptors. Sequences were derived from CD4+ T cells sorted from PBMCs after approximately 19-hour stimulation, sampled from a patient who received antiretroviral therapy. The source of these receptors is an adult woman with HIV who was CMV-seropositive.

The chain recombines TRBV18 with TRBJ1-4; D gene unclear. The CDR3 sequence is 12 residues long. Looked up from germline, CDR1 is KGHSH and CDR2 is LQKENI. Trimming cost V 6 bases and J 8 bases, with 10 bases left between them. In DNA form, the CDR3 reads TGTGCCAGCTCCCCTCTAGGGGAAAAACTGTTTTTT. It encodes CASSPLGEKLFF.

The V gene is TRBV5-5, the J gene TRBJ1-2; tentatively, D is TRBD1 (5 bases). The germline V gene encodes CDR1 SGHKS and CDR2 YYEKEE (reference sequence). The CDR3 covers 16 residues. V shed 4 bases and J shed 0 bases, with 16 bases lying between them. CDR3 nucleotides: TGTGCCAGCAGCCCCCGCCGGGACCGATCTAACTATGGCTACACCTTC. This translates into CASSPRRDRSNYGYTF.